Here is one T cell receptor (beta chain) with its context. As yet, its antigen is unknown. Use of 60 Vbeta and 13 Jbeta primers characterized the PCR. Under the authors' procedure: Among the unique TCR beta chains that a later analysis counted, about 81 million in all, some 10 million were shared. Using immunoSEQ multiplex PCR, the repertoire was profiled, and TCRdb retains in-frame clones only, with some absent. The V and J calls and the clone size are those of that table, but D and trimming were determined from the DNA. Of 200,000 to 250,000 clones in the sample, roughly 84% were seen once. The sample originates from a study of cytomegalovirus exposure and HLA in healthy donors. The germline V gene encodes CDR1 SGDLS and CDR2 YYNGEE. CDR3 size: 15 residues. V was clipped by 0 bases and J by 1 base, with 8 bases between them. Study results and limitations: Indistinguishable V segments such as TRBV6-2 and TRBV6-3 were excluded.

Sequenced: PBMCs. The TCR originated in a man in his fifties or sixties in good health and CMV-seronegative. The V and J genes are TRBV9 and TRBJ1-5; weak D call: TRBD1 (5 bases). The CDR3 nucleotides are TGTGCCAGCAGCGTAGACTCAGGGAGCAATCAGCCCCAGCATTTT. Encoded protein: CASSVDSGSNQPQHF.